The 26 T cell receptor beta chains presented below share a single source sample, sequenced in a study of blood T cells in healthy people across ages. Through a sample-barcoded 5' primer and a J-beta primer mix, a second PCR was run for roughly 6 to 11 cycles. In TCRdb, the 5' RACE reads were re-called with MiXCR into one record per CDR3 protein. The sample has 950,000 to 1,200,000 distinct CDR3 sequences; under 40% are singletons. The sequenced sample consisted of blood. The receptor set was obtained from a man aged 18 to 35 in good health.

Here the CDR3 reads CASSYGGQGSQDTQYF. The DNA of the CDR3 is TGTGCCAGCAGTTACGGCGGACAGGGATCCCAAGATACGCAGTATTTT. The V gene is TRBV6-2 or TRBV6-3, the J gene TRBJ2-3, with 8 nucleotides matching TRBD1. Looked up from germline, CDR1 is MNHEY and CDR2 is SVGEGT. This CDR3 region has 16 residues. V was clipped by 2 bases and J by 5 bases; unmatched bases: 9.

This clonotype was counted only a few times. The chain carries TRBV7-2 and TRBJ1-5, with D possibly matching TRBD1 (5 bases). The germline V gene has CDR1 SGHTA and CDR2 FQGNSA. Between the trimmed V and J ends, which lost 3 bases and 6 bases, there was a span of 15 bases. The CDR3 is made up of 15 amino acids. The CDR3: CASSLVGASAQPQHF. In DNA form, the CDR3 reads TGTGCCAGCAGCTTGGTAGGGGCGAGTGCTCAGCCCCAGCATTTT.

This clonotype came up a few times. The chain has TRBV7-9 and TRBJ2-1; D uncertain. CDR1 and CDR2 (germline): SEHNR, FQNEAQ (reference sequence). The CDR3 runs to 13 residues. The V end lost 3 bases, the J end lost 8 bases, and 11 bases lay between the germline ends. The CDR3 DNA follows: TGTGCCAGCAGCTTCGACGTGGTAGATGAGCAGTTCTTC. Protein sequence: CASSFDVVDEQFF.

This clonotype was picked up a small number of times. The genes are TRBV7-6 and TRBJ1-1; 8 positions agree with TRBD1. With 1 base clipped from V and 4 bases from J, the junction kept 8 bases outside the gene matches. This CDR3 has 16 amino acids. Germline-derived CDR1 and CDR2 are SGHVS and FNYEAQ. DNA for the CDR3: TGTGCCAGCAGCTTAGAGGCTCCTGACAGGGGCACTGAAGCTTTCTTT. Protein product: CASSLEAPDRGTEAFF.

This clonotype has a handful of counts. V is TRBV7-2 and J is TRBJ1-4; TRBD1 aligns across 7 bases. V lost 6 bases to trimming and J lost 7 bases; unmatched junction nucleotides: 11. The CDR3 runs to 15 residues. Germline assignment: CDR1 SGHTA and CDR2 FQGNSA. The CDR3 DNA reads as TGTGCCAGCAGGCATGCGGGACAGACGGTTGAAAAACTGTTTTTT. Its protein product is CASRHAGQTVEKLFF.

The rearrangement joins TRBV2 to TRBJ1-5; TRBD1 matches at 7 bases. V lost 6 bases to trimming and J lost 0 bases; unmatched junction nucleotides: 5. This CDR3 has 15 amino acids. Germline CDR1 is SNHLY and CDR2 is FYNNEI. The CDR3 DNA follows: TGTGCCAGCAGATTGGGACAGCTTAGCAATCAGCCCCAGCATTTT. This sequence encodes CASRLGQLSNQPQHF.

This clonotype has ten or more counts. The chain is built from TRBV7-9 and TRBJ1-2, with D hard to call. The CDR3 totals 13 residues. Trimming cost V 1 base and J 5 bases, with 8 bases left between them. The germline CDR1 and CDR2 sequences are SEHNR and FQNEAQ (reference sequence). The CDR3 sequence is CASSLDSVYGYTF. Written as DNA, the CDR3 is TGTGCCAGCAGCTTAGACAGCGTTTATGGCTACACCTTC.

The V call is TRBV25-1, the J call TRBJ1-2; perhaps TRBD1 as D (6 bases). CDR3 length: 15 amino acids. Germline values: CDR1 MGHDK, CDR2 SYGVNS. The V end lost 1 base, the J end lost 6 bases, and 15 bases lay between the germline ends. The CDR3 DNA reads as TGTGCCAGCAGTGAATCGGTTGGGGGGCCAGATGGCTACACCTTC. It translates to CASSESVGGPDGYTF.

This clonotype was seen only a few times. This chain joins TRBV20-1 and TRBJ1-1, with D possibly matching TRBD1 (6 bases). In germline, CDR1 is DFQATT, CDR2 SNEGSKA (reference sequence). This CDR3 spans 13 amino acids. CDR3 in DNA: TGCAGCGCCCAGGGGACGGAAAACACTGAAGCTTTCTTT. Translated, it gives CSAQGTENTEAFF.

The chain combines TRBV4-3 with TRBJ1-6; 10 bases are shared with TRBD1. CDR3 size: 17 residues. V shed 2 bases and J 6 bases; nucleotides not matched to a gene: 7. Per germline, CDR1 LGHNA and CDR2 YSLEER. The CDR3 sequence is CASSQSGQGRFNSPLHF. DNA for the CDR3: TGCGCCAGCAGCCAATCGGGACAGGGGCGGTTTAATTCACCCCTCCACTTT.

The chain recombines TRBV10-3 with TRBJ2-3; TRBD1 aligns across 8 bases. V was pared by 4 bases and J by 6 bases, with 12 bases of the junction left unmatched. CDR1 and CDR2 from the germline V gene are ENHRY and SYGVKD. This CDR3 has 16 residues. The DNA of the CDR3 is TGTGCCATCAGTGCACCGGACAGGGAGTCATCGGATACGCAGTATTTT. It yields the protein CAISAPDRESSDTQYF.

This clonotype has only a few counts. The chain links TRBV25-1 to TRBJ1-1; D unclear. V lost 5 bases and J 4 bases, leaving 5 bases between the germline ends. Germline V CDR1 and CDR2: MGHDK, SYGVNS. The CDR3 loop spans 11 amino acids. The CDR3 nucleotides read TGTGCCAGCAGTACTCGCACTGAAGCTTTCTTT. Translated, it gives CASSTRTEAFF.

V is TRBV15 and J is TRBJ2-4, with D unclear. The CDR3 sequence is 14 residues long. V was pared by 1 base and J by 15 bases, with 19 bases between. The germline V gene encodes CDR1 LNHNV and CDR2 YYDKDF (reference sequence). DNA for the CDR3: TGTGCCACCAGCAGAGTTTTAGCCCGAAATGAGCGGTACTTC. Its translation is CATSRVLARNERYF.

The chain links TRBV4-1 to TRBJ2-1; D ambiguous. The J call may be incorrect, as the DNA end agrees better with TRBJ2-7. CDR1 and CDR2 from the germline V gene are MGHRA and YSYEKL. The CDR3 spans 14 residues. DNA of the CDR3: TGCGCCAGCAGCCGGGAAGGGTACTACAATGAGCAGTACTTC. It yields the protein CASSREGYYNEQYF.

This chain links TRBV9 with TRBJ2-7; a weak D match, TRBD2 (5 bases). CDR3 length: 13 amino acids. Germline V gives CDR1 SGDLS, CDR2 YYNGEE. V lost 0 bases and J lost 7, with 11 bases in between. The CDR3 DNA reads TGTGCCAGCAGCGTAGCCGGGATAGAGGAGCAGTACTTC. Its translation: CASSVAGIEEQYF.

J is TRBJ2-3 and V is TRBV4-1; 8 bases agree with TRBD1. In germline, CDR1 is MGHRA, CDR2 YSYEKL. With V trimmed by 3 bases and J by 6 bases, 8 bases remained unmatched. The CDR3 sequence is 15 residues long. The chain's CDR3 is CASSQWQGALDTQYF. CDR3 DNA: TGCGCCAGCAGCCAGTGGCAGGGGGCCTTGGATACGCAGTATTTT.

The chain joins TRBV3-1 to TRBJ2-1; a possible D gene is TRBD2 (6 bases). Germline CDR1 is LGHDT and CDR2 is YNNKEL (reference sequence). This CDR3 is 14 amino acids long. Trimming removed 0 bases from V and 9 bases from J, with 12 bases in between. The CDR3 DNA follows: TGTGCCAGCAGCCAAGATTGGTCCGGGAGTGAGCAGTTCTTC. Its translation is CASSQDWSGSEQFF.

Remarks on this clonotype: At one boundary the junction diverges from the germline segment, which might be a read error. The V gene is TRBV12-3 or TRBV12-4, the J gene TRBJ2-1; 7 nucleotides align to TRBD1. This CDR3 region has 15 residues. The CDR3 sequence is CASSPPGTDYNVQFF. CDR3 DNA sequence: TGTGCCAGCAGTCCACCCGGGACAGATTACAATGTGCAGTTCTTC.

A few counts support this clonotype. The chain is built from TRBV5-5 and TRBJ2-1; TRBD1 aligns across 7 bases. J gave up 4 bases and V 0 bases, and 13 bases lay outside the gene matches. The length of the CDR3 is 18 residues. CDR1 and CDR2 from the germline V gene are SGHKS and YYEKEE (reference sequence). The CDR3 DNA is TGTGCCAGCAGCTTGGACGGGACCTTGAGGGGGCCGTACAATGAGCAGTTCTTC. Protein: CASSLDGTLRGPYNEQFF.

J is TRBJ1-5 and V is TRBV24-1; D is ambiguous. CDR3 size: 16 residues. Germline lookup yields CDR1 KGHDR and CDR2 SFDVKD. V was trimmed by 8 bases and J by 4 bases, leaving 20 bases between them. CDR3: CATISQALAGNQPQHF. CDR3 sequence (DNA): TGTGCCACCATATCCCAGGCCCTAGCTGGGAATCAGCCCCAGCATTTT.

This clonotype has a single count. The chain joins TRBV7-2 to TRBJ2-3; the D gene is possibly TRBD1 (5 bases). The germline V gene has CDR1 SGHTA and CDR2 FQGNSA. Deletions cut 4 bases from V and 3 bases from J, with 23 bases between. The CDR3 spans 18 residues. As DNA, the CDR3 is TGTGCCAGCAGCTCACCGCCCACCAGGGAAGTGTTAACAGATACGCAGTATTTT. Translation gives CASSSPPTREVLTDTQYF. Based on the CDR3 plus reference TRBV7-2 and TRBJ2-3, the full variable domain is GAGVSQSPSNKVTEKGKDVELRCDPISGHTALYWYRQSLGQGLEFLIYFQGNSAPDKSGLPSDRFSAERTGGSVSTLTIQRTQQEDSAVYLCASSSPPTREVLTDTQYFGPGTRLTVL.

This sequence joins TRBV3-1 and TRBJ2-5, with D possibly called TRBD1 or TRBD2 (6 bases each). Germline CDR1 reads LGHDT; CDR2 reads YNNKEL (reference sequence). The V gene lost 0 bases and the J gene lost 11 bases, with 16 bases spanning the gap. The CDR3 contains 14 residues. The CDR3 region is CASSQEWGRDEQYF. The DNA of the CDR3 is TGTGCCAGCAGCCAAGAATGGGGGCGGGATGAGCAGTACTTC.

The rearrangement uses TRBV9 and TRBJ2-1, with TRBD1 matching 9 bases. The ends lost 3 bases at V and 5 bases at J; junction bases unmatched: 12. CDR3 size: 17 residues. Germline V lookup: CDR1 SGDLS, CDR2 YYNGEE. This CDR3 is CASSDPAGTGHDNEQFF. The CDR3 region has the DNA TGTGCCAGCAGCGATCCGGCCGGGACAGGGCATGACAATGAGCAGTTCTTC.

There are many counts of this clonotype. At one end the junction does not follow the germline gene, possibly because of a read error. The V call is TRBV4-3, the J call TRBJ1-2, with TRBD1 matching 7 bases. Germline loops: CDR1 LGHNA, CDR2 YSLEER. The CDR3 has 13 residues. The DNA for the CDR3 is TGTGCCAGCAGCCAAGACAGGGCTGGAGGCTACACCTTC. The encoded protein is CASSQDRAGGYTF.

The gene calls are TRBV4-3 and TRBJ1-4; maybe TRBD1 (6 bases). Trimming cost V 3 bases and J 7 bases, with 15 bases left between them. The CDR3 has 15 residues. Germline V CDR1 and CDR2: LGHNA, YSLEER. As DNA, the CDR3 is TGCGCCAGCAGCCAGAAGGACAGATGGGTTGAAAAACTGTTTTTT. Translated: CASSQKDRWVEKLFF.

The chain links TRBV7-3 to TRBJ2-5, with 7 bases that match TRBD2. Germline V gene lookup returns CDR1 SGHTA and CDR2 FQGTGA. Trimming cost V 2 bases and J 4 bases; bases outside gene matches: 13. The CDR3 sequence is 17 residues long. The CDR3 DNA reads as TGTGCCAGCAGCTTAGGGGGACTATCTCGGGGCTTAGAGACCCAGTACTTC. Protein product: CASSLGGLSRGLETQYF.